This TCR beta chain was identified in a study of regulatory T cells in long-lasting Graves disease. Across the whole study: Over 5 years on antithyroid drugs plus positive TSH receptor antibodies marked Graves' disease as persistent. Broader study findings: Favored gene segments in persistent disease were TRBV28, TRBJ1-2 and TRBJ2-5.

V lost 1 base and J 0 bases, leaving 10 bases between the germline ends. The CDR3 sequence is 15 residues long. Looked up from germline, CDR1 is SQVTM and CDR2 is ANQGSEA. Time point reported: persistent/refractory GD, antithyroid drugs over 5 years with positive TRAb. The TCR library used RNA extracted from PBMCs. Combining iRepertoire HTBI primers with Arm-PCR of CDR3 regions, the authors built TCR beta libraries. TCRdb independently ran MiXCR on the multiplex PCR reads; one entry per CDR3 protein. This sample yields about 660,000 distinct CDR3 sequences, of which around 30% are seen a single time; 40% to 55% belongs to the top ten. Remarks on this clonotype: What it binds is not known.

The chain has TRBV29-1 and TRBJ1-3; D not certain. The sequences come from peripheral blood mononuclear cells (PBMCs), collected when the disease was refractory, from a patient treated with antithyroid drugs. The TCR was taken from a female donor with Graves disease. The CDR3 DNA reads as TGCAGCGTTGAAGGGCAGACTCCCTCTGGAAACACCATATATTTT. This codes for CSVEGQTPSGNTIYF.